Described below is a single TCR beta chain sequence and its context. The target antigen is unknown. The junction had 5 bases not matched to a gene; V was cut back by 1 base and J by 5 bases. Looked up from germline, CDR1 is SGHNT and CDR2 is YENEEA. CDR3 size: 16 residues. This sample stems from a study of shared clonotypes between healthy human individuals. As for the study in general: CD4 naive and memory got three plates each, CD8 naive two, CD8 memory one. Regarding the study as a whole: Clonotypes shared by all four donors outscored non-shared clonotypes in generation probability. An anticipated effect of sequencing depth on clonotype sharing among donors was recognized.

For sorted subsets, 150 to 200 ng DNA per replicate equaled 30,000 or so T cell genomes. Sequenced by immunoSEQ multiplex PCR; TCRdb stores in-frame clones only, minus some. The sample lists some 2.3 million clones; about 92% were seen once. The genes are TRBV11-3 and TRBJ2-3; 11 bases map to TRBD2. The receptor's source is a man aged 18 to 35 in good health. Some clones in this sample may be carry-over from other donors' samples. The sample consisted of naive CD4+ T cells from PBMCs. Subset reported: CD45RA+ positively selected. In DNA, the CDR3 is TGTGCCAGCAGCTTAGGGGGTAGCGGGAGGGGAGATACGCAGTATTTT. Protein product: CASSLGGSGRGDTQYF. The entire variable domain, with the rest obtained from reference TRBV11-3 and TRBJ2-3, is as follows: EAGVVQSPRYKIIEKKQPVAFWCNPISGHNTLYWYLQNLGQGPELLIRYENEEAVDDSQLPKDRFSAERLKGVDSTLKIQPAELGDSAVYLCASSLGGSGRGDTQYFGPGTRLTVL.